This T cell receptor (beta chain) was profiled in a study of molecular identifiers for immune sequencing clone quantification. Study at large: Across replicate runs, RNA obtained from approximately 20,000 or 100,000 naive CD8 cells was divided into five, with four undergoing sequencing.

TCR libraries were built in bulk with a published protocol and specific TCR primers. TCRdb passed the PCR reads through MiXCR, listing each CDR3 protein once. This sample carries about half a million distinct CDR3 sequences, about a quarter of them seen once, and the ten largest clones take about 0.75%. From germline, CDR1 is LNHDA and CDR2 SQIVND (reference sequence). Deletions cut 3 bases from V and 5 bases from J, with 13 bases between. The CDR3 is 14 amino acids. Sequencing libraries of naive CD8 cells derived from around 20,000 to 1,000,000 sorted cells with 10%, 30% or 50% RNA. This clonotype has more than one count but fewer than ten.

The rearrangement uses TRBV19 and TRBJ1-1, with TRBD1 as a possible D gene (5 bases). This receptor was identified in a human donor in good health. Some libraries in this study had Jurkat cell RNA spiked in. Material for sequencing was naive CD8+ T cells from blood, with Jurkat cell RNA spiked in. Subset meaning: FACS-sorted CD8+CD4-CCR7+CD45RA+ naive T cells. The CDR3 protein is CASSMPGGGTEAFF. DNA of the CDR3: TGTGCCAGTAGTATGCCTGGGGGGGGGACTGAAGCTTTCTTT.